Shown below are 32 T cell receptor beta chains from a single sample sequenced in a study of blood T cell repertoires in COVID-19. The assay was immunoSEQ multiplex PCR, and TCRdb's table has in-frame clones only and misses some. The repertoire consists of some 250,000 clones, with 80% to 90% occurring once and the leading ten covering approximately 9%. Material for sequencing was PBMCs or T cells enriched from blood (not recorded which). The receptors shown here come from a man aged 40-50 years who had recovered from COVID-19.

The chain recombines TRBV15 with TRBJ1-4; the match to TRBD1 covers 9 bases. Germline V lookup: CDR1 LNHNV, CDR2 YYDKDF (reference sequence). Trimming at V came to 0 bases and at J to 3 bases, leaving 2 bases not matched to a gene. This CDR3 contains 16 residues. CDR3 DNA: TGTGCCACCAGCAGAGAGCGACAGGGGGCTAATGAAAAACTGTTTTTT. It encodes CATSRERQGANEKLFF.

J is TRBJ1-6 and V is TRBV7-8; a possible D gene is TRBD1 (5 bases). This CDR3 is 15 amino acids long. Trimming left V 4 bases short and J 3 bases short, with 10 bases between. Per the germline V gene, CDR1 is SGHVS and CDR2 is FQNEAQ. The CDR3 here is CASSWNRYYNSPLHF. For the CDR3, the DNA is TGTGCCAGCAGCTGGAACAGGTACTATAATTCACCCCTCCACTTT. Full variable domain (remainder filled in from reference TRBV7-8 and TRBJ1-6): GAGVSQSPRYKVAKRGQDVALRCDPISGHVSLFWYQQALGQGPEFLTYFQNEAQLDKSGLPSDRFFAERPEGSVSTLKIQRTQQEDSAVYLCASSWNRYYNSPLHFGNGTRLTVT.

This chain connects TRBV19 to TRBJ2-5, with 9 bases aligning to TRBD2. This CDR3 spans 14 amino acids. Germline V gene data show CDR1 as LNHDA and CDR2 as SQIVND (reference sequence). V lost 5 bases and J lost 5; bases outside the gene matches: 6. CDR3 in amino acids: CASSGSGSRETQYF. The CDR3 DNA reads as TGTGCCAGTAGTGGTAGCGGGAGTAGGGAGACCCAGTACTTC.

This clone was recorded once. The chain is built from TRBV7-9 and TRBJ2-7; 7 bases are a match to TRBD1. This CDR3 has 14 residues. CDR1 and CDR2 (germline): SEHNR, FQNEAQ (reference sequence). Trimming cost V 3 bases and J 0 bases; bases outside gene matches: 2. Here the CDR3 reads CASSLGQLSYEQYF. In nucleotides, the CDR3 is TGTGCCAGCAGCTTGGGACAGCTCTCCTACGAGCAGTACTTC.

V usage is TRBV23-1 and J usage is TRBJ1-6; 9 positions agree with TRBD1. TRBV23-1 is reported as an ORF; its role is uncertain. There are 16 residues in the CDR3. The V and J ends lost 7 bases and 7 bases, in that order; junction bases with no gene match: 11. CDR3 loop: CASIQRGGQGNSPLHF. As DNA, the CDR3 is TGCGCCAGCATCCAACGGGGGGGACAGGGAAATTCACCCCTCCACTTT.

The table lists this clone with a count of one. The chain employs TRBV2 and TRBJ2-7; 8 bases fit TRBD1. Germline loops: CDR1 SNHLY, CDR2 FYNNEI. The CDR3 contains 13 residues. V lost 6 bases to trimming and J lost 5 bases; unmatched junction nucleotides: 6. CDR3 region: CASSMDRVNEQYF. CDR3 DNA sequence: TGTGCCAGCAGCATGGACAGGGTCAACGAGCAGTACTTC.

The rearrangement uses TRBV6-2 or TRBV6-3 and TRBJ1-1; 7 bases are shared with TRBD1. Unmatched junction bases numbered 10, after V lost 5 bases and J lost 1 base. Germline V gives CDR1 MNHEY, CDR2 SVGEGT. The CDR3 totals 16 residues. For the CDR3, the DNA is TGTGCCAGCAGTGGGTCTCTCGGACAGGAGAACACTGAAGCTTTCTTT. Its translation is CASSGSLGQENTEAFF.

The chain combines TRBV5-1 with TRBJ1-1, with D unresolved. CDR3 length: 14 amino acids. Trimming left V 0 bases short and J 1 base short, with 7 bases between. Per germline, CDR1 SGHRS and CDR2 YFSETQ. The CDR3 region is CASSLAAENTEAFF. In nucleotides, the CDR3 is TGCGCCAGCAGCTTGGCGGCGGAGAACACTGAAGCTTTCTTT.

This clone was observed once. The chain uses TRBV11-2 and TRBJ2-7; possibly TRBD2 for D (6 bases). The V gene lost 5 bases and the J gene lost 3 bases, with 8 bases spanning the gap. The CDR3 contains 12 residues. The germline gives CDR1 SGHAT, CDR2 FQNNGV. The CDR3 protein is CASSRSGYEQYF. The CDR3 DNA is TGTGCCAGCAGCCGTAGCGGCTACGAGCAGTACTTC. Full variable domain (remainder filled in from reference TRBV11-2 and TRBJ2-7): EAGVAQSPRYKIIEKRQSVAFWCNPISGHATLYWYQQILGQGPKLLIQFQNNGVVDDSQLPKDRFSAERLKGVDSTLKIQPAKLEDSAVYLCASSRSGYEQYFGPGTRLTVT.

This clone was detected only once. The chain has TRBV5-1 and TRBJ2-7; 7 bases match TRBD1. Per the germline V gene, CDR1 is SGHRS and CDR2 is YFSETQ. The CDR3 spans 14 residues. The V gene end was trimmed by 5 bases and the J gene end by 3 bases; junction bases not matched to a gene: 8. The CDR3 sequence is CASSYPGQNYEQYF. The DNA for the CDR3 is TGCGCCAGCAGTTATCCGGGACAGAACTACGAGCAGTACTTC.

This chain links TRBV10-2 with TRBJ2-7, with a weak D call TRBD2 (6 bases). CDR1 WSHSY and CDR2 SAAADI come from the germline V gene. The CDR3 has 15 residues. V lost 4 bases to trimming and J lost 2 bases, with 15 bases between them. The CDR3 loop is CASSVGLAHAYEQYF. The CDR3 DNA follows: TGCGCCAGCAGTGTAGGTCTAGCGCATGCCTACGAGCAGTACTTC.

The chain's CDR3 is CASSLTQRVHEQYF. In DNA, the CDR3 is TGTGCCAGCAGTCTCACTCAGAGGGTACACGAGCAGTACTTC. The genes are TRBV28 and TRBJ2-7, with D maybe TRBD2 (5 bases). Trimming pared 5 bases from V and 5 bases from J, leaving 16 bases between. The CDR3 has 14 amino acids. CDR1 is MDHEN, CDR2 SYDVKM, per germline.

Only one count was recorded for this clone. This chain joins TRBV3-1 (or the pseudogene TRBV3-2) and TRBJ2-3; D perhaps matches TRBD2 (6 bases). Germline loops: CDR1 LGHDT, CDR2 YNNKEL (reference sequence). The V end was cut by 4 bases, the J end by 0 bases, with 17 bases between. This CDR3 comprises 17 residues. The CDR3 sequence: CASSPRYGGSSTDTQYF. The CDR3 DNA reads TGTGCCAGCAGCCCAAGATATGGGGGGTCTAGCACAGATACGCAGTATTTT.

V is TRBV5-1 and J is TRBJ1-1; the match to TRBD1 covers 7 bases. CDR3 length: 15 amino acids. CDR1 is SGHRS, CDR2 YFSETQ, per germline. V was clipped by 4 bases and J by 0 bases; unmatched bases: 6. The CDR3 DNA reads TGCGCCAGCAGCCCCGAGGGGGCACTGAACACTGAAGCTTTCTTT. It codes for CASSPEGALNTEAFF.

The chain carries TRBV28 and TRBJ2-7, with a possible D match to TRBD2 (6 bases). The germline V and J ends were trimmed by 3 bases and 3 bases, with 12 bases remaining between them. The V gene's germline CDR1 is MDHEN and CDR2 SYDVKM. The CDR3 is 14 residues long. The CDR3 here is CASSFPLAIYEQYF. DNA for the CDR3: TGTGCCAGCAGTTTCCCGCTAGCGATCTACGAGCAGTACTTC.

The CDR3 sequence is CASSPWTEGANEAFF. CDR3 nucleotides: TGTGCCAGCAGCCCGTGGACGGAGGGGGCTAATGAAGCTTTCTTT. The chain recombines TRBV27 with TRBJ1-1, with 7 nucleotides matching TRBD1. Trimming took 6 bases from V and 7 from J; bases not matched to a gene: 14. CDR3 length equals 15 residues. CDR1 MNHEY and CDR2 SMNVEV come from the germline V gene (reference sequence).

The rearrangement uses TRBV28 and TRBJ2-7; no clear D. CDR1 and CDR2 from the germline V gene are MDHEN and SYDVKM. The ends were cut back, 10 bases at V and 0 bases at J, with 16 bases in the middle. The CDR3 runs 14 residues. The CDR3 protein is CATRVIRYSYEQYF. The DNA of the CDR3 is TGTGCCACCCGGGTCATTCGATACTCCTACGAGCAGTACTTC.

The chain recombines TRBV15 with TRBJ2-3; a weak D match, TRBD2 (7 bases). Germline CDR1 reads LNHNV; CDR2 reads YYDKDF (reference sequence). This CDR3 has 12 amino acids. The V end lost 8 bases, the J end lost 6 bases, and 12 bases lay between the germline ends. The CDR3: CATAGAMDTQYF. In DNA form, the CDR3 reads TGTGCCACCGCGGGGGCCATGGATACGCAGTATTTT.

The genes are TRBV10-3 and TRBJ1-5; a weak D match, TRBD1 (6 bases). The CDR3 is made up of 19 amino acids. Germline values: CDR1 ENHRY, CDR2 SYGVKD. With 3 bases removed from V and 4 bases from J, the gap between germline ends came to 25 bases. CDR3 residues: CAISDLPEMGARGNQPQHF. The CDR3, as DNA: TGTGCCATCAGTGATTTACCGGAGATGGGGGCAAGGGGAAATCAGCCCCAGCATTTT.

This clone was seen a single time. The chain joins TRBV5-1 to TRBJ1-6; TRBD1 aligns across 9 bases. Germline CDR1 SGHRS, CDR2 YFSETQ. The CDR3 contains 15 residues. V dropped 4 bases and J dropped 6; count of bases not matched to a gene: 5. The CDR3 reads CASSPEGQGNSPLHF. The CDR3, as DNA: TGCGCCAGCAGCCCAGAGGGACAGGGTAATTCACCCCTCCACTTT.

V and J are TRBV19 and TRBJ1-5, with TRBD1 identical over 8 bases. The length of the CDR3 is 15 residues. From germline, CDR1 is LNHDA and CDR2 SQIVND (reference sequence). V lost 5 bases, J lost 4 bases, and 7 bases stayed unmatched. CDR3 region: CASSATGAGNQPQHF. The CDR3 region has the DNA TGTGCCAGTAGTGCGACAGGGGCCGGTAATCAGCCCCAGCATTTT.

The J gene is TRBJ2-7, the V gene TRBV7-9; 9 nucleotides match TRBD1. Germline trimming cut 5 bases from V and 4 bases from J; bases unmatched to any gene: 6. CDR3 length: 14 residues. Germline CDR1 reads SEHNR; CDR2 reads FQNEAQ (reference sequence). CDR3: CASSPPGQGYEQYF. CDR3 in DNA: TGTGCCAGCAGCCCACCGGGACAGGGTTACGAGCAGTACTTC.

The chain has TRBV5-1 and TRBJ2-3; 9 nucleotides agree with TRBD2. The germline CDR1 and CDR2 sequences are SGHRS and YFSETQ. The CDR3 sequence is 16 residues long. Trimming cost V 4 bases and J 2 bases; bases outside gene matches: 8. The DNA for the CDR3 is TGCGCCAGCAGCCGTCGACTAGCGGAGTTCACAGATACGCAGTATTTT. It translates to CASSRRLAEFTDTQYF.

In this sample, this clone turned up once. The chain is built from TRBV5-1 and TRBJ2-2; 7 nucleotides line up with TRBD1. V shed 6 bases, J shed 5 bases, and the junction held 10 bases outside the gene matches. CDR3 length: 15 residues. The germline CDR1 and CDR2 sequences are SGHRS and YFSETQ. In DNA, the CDR3 is TGCGCCAGCATTCGGGACAGCCCTAGAACCGGGGAGCTGTTTTTT. This encodes CASIRDSPRTGELFF.

The CDR3 region has the DNA TGTGCCACCGCCCCGGGACTAGCGGGGCGCACAGATACGCAGTATTTT. Translation gives CATAPGLAGRTDTQYF. The chain employs TRBV10-3 and TRBJ2-3; TRBD2 agrees at 13 bases. The CDR3 is 16 amino acids. The V gene's germline CDR1 is ENHRY and CDR2 SYGVKD. V lost 10 bases, J lost 1 base, and 8 bases stayed unmatched.

The chain links TRBV4-1 to TRBJ2-1, with 9 bases identical to TRBD2. CDR1 and CDR2 (germline): MGHRA, YSYEKL. J lost 4 bases, V lost 5 bases, and 6 bases had no gene match. This CDR3 has 15 amino acids. The CDR3 here is CASSSAGGVYNEQFF. The DNA of the CDR3 is TGCGCCAGCAGCTCAGCGGGGGGAGTTTACAATGAGCAGTTCTTC.

The rearrangement uses TRBV21-1 and TRBJ1-1; the DNA was not used to check the table's D call, TRBD1. TRBV21-1 is recorded as a pseudogene. The CDR3 is 14 residues long. The CDR3 loop reads CASSEGQLNTEAFF. CDR3 nucleotide sequence: TGTGCCAGCAGCGAAGGACAGCTGAACACTGAAGCTTTCTTT.

The chain joins TRBV28 to TRBJ1-5, with 7 bases aligning to TRBD1. Trimming removed 6 bases from V and 4 bases from J; junction bases left unmatched: 6. This CDR3 spans 14 amino acids. Germline V gene lookup returns CDR1 MDHEN and CDR2 SYDVKM. The CDR3 DNA is TGTGCCAGCAGCATCTACAGGGGAAATCAGCCCCAGCATTTT. Its translation is CASSIYRGNQPQHF.

CDR3 region: CATRGYMGTSGGVGPDTQYF. CDR3 in DNA: TGTGCCACCCGAGGGTATATGGGGACTAGCGGGGGGGTTGGGCCAGATACGCAGTATTTT. This chain links TRBV15 with TRBJ2-3, with 16 bases that match TRBD2. CDR1 is LNHNV, CDR2 YYDKDF, per germline (reference sequence). The junction had 18 bases not matched to a gene; V was cut back by 8 bases and J by 4 bases. This CDR3 has 20 residues. Filled out from reference TRBV15 and TRBJ2-3, the complete variable domain reads DAMVIQNPRYQVTQFGKPVTLSCSQTLNHNVMYWYQQKSSQAPKLLFHYYDKDFNNEADTPDNFQSRRPNTSFCFLDIRSPGLGDTAMYLCATRGYMGTSGGVGPDTQYFGPGTRLTVL.

This sequence joins TRBV7-8 and TRBJ1-5; perhaps TRBD1 as D (5 bases). The length of the CDR3 is 13 residues. Trimming left V 1 base short and J 5 bases short, with 6 bases between. CDR1 is SGHVS and CDR2 is FQNEAQ in the germline V gene. The CDR3, as DNA: TGTGCCAGCAGCTTAGAAGGGGATCAGCCCCAGCATTTT. This codes for CASSLEGDQPQHF.

The V and J genes are TRBV5-5 and TRBJ2-7, with 9 bases matching TRBD2. Germline CDR1 and CDR2: SGHKS and YYEKEE (reference sequence). With V trimmed by 4 bases and J by 4 bases, 12 bases remained unmatched. The CDR3 spans 16 residues. CDR3 bases: TGTGCCAGCAGCCCGGCGGGGGGAACTAGCGGGTACGAGCAGTACTTC. Translating gives CASSPAGGTSGYEQYF.

The chain has TRBV9 and TRBJ2-5; 10 nucleotides align to TRBD2. Germline V gives CDR1 SGDLS, CDR2 YYNGEE. Trimming at V came to 2 bases and at J to 4 bases, leaving 2 bases not matched to a gene. CDR3 size: 14 residues. The CDR3 region has the DNA TGTGCCAGCAGCGTTAGCGGGGGGTCAGAGACCCAGTACTTC. This codes for CASSVSGGSETQYF. The full variable domain, with the rest looked up from reference TRBV9 and TRBJ2-5, is DSGVTQTPKHLITATGQRVTLRCSPRSGDLSVYWYQQSLDQGLQFLIQYYNGEERAKGNILERFSAQQFPDLHSELNLSSLELGDSALYFCASSVSGGSETQYFGPGTRLLVL.